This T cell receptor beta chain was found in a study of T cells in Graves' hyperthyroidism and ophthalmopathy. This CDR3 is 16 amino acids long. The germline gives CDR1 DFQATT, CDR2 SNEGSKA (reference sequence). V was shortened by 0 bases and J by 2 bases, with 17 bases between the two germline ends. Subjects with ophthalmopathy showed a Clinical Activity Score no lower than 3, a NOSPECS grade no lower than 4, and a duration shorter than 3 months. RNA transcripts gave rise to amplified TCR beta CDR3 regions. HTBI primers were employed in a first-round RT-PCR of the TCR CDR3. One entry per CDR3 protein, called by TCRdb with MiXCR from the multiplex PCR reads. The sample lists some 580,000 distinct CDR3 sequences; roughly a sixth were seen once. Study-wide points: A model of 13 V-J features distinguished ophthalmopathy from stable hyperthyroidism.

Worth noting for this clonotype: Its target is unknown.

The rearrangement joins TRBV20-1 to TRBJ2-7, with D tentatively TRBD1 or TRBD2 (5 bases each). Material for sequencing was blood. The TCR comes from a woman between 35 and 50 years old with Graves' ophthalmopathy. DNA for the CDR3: TGCAGTGCTAGAGATATAAGGGACCTACCGACCTACGAGCAGTACTTC. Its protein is CSARDIRDLPTYEQYF.